Following are 27 T cell receptor beta chains from one sample sequenced in a study of blood T cell repertoires in COVID-19. Repertoires were generated with immunoSEQ multiplex PCR, while TCRdb's copy carries only in-frame clones and drops some. The table records fewer than 250,000 clones, around 87% of them present only once. What was sequenced was PBMCs or T cells enriched from blood (not recorded which). These receptors all come from a man in his thirties or forties in a cohort exposed to, infected with or recovered from COVID-19 (not recorded which).

J is TRBJ1-6 and V is TRBV19; 12 bases map to TRBD1. The length of the CDR3 is 19 residues. Per the germline V gene, CDR1 is LNHDA and CDR2 is SQIVND (reference sequence). V gave up 5 bases and J gave up 1 base; unmatched junction bases: 9. CDR3 coding DNA: TGTGCCAGTAGTCCTGGGACAGGGGGCGCAAGGTCCTATAATTCACCCCTCCACTTT. Translated: CASSPGTGGARSYNSPLHF.

The chain links TRBV5-8 to TRBJ1-5; 10 bases map to TRBD1. Looked up from germline, CDR1 is SGHTS and CDR2 is YDEGEE. CDR3 size: 15 residues. With 3 bases clipped from V and 5 bases from J, the junction kept 5 bases outside the gene matches. Here the CDR3 reads CASSSRTGGYQPQHF. DNA for the CDR3: TGTGCCAGCAGCTCCAGGACAGGGGGATATCAGCCCCAGCATTTT.

The chain couples TRBV4-1 to TRBJ1-1; maybe TRBD1 (5 bases). The CDR3 is made up of 15 amino acids. V was shortened by 0 bases and J by 10 bases, with 18 bases between the two germline ends. Germline V lookup: CDR1 MGHRA, CDR2 YSYEKL. CDR3 protein: CASSQESGVLRVAFF. The CDR3 bases are TGCGCCAGCAGCCAAGAGTCCGGAGTACTCAGGGTAGCTTTCTTT.

The CDR3 sequence: CASSVNSNADTQYF. The CDR3, as DNA: TGCGCCAGCAGTGTAAATAGCAATGCAGATACGCAGTATTTT. This chain links TRBV10-1 with TRBJ2-3; D ambiguous. Trimming shortened V by 4 bases and J by 4 bases, and 12 bases separated the two germline ends. Per the germline V gene, CDR1 is WNHNN and CDR2 is SYGVQD (reference sequence). The CDR3 covers 14 residues.

This rearrangement joins TRBV4-1 to TRBJ2-1; 10 bases agree with TRBD2. The ends lost 3 bases at V and 2 bases at J; junction bases unmatched: 4. The CDR3 contains 16 residues. The germline V gene encodes CDR1 MGHRA and CDR2 YSYEKL. Written as DNA, the CDR3 is TGCGCCAGCAGCCAGGTCGGGACTAGCGCCTACAATGAGCAGTTCTTC. Protein: CASSQVGTSAYNEQFF.

This chain connects TRBV6-1 to TRBJ2-1, with 8 bases that match TRBD1. Germline V gives CDR1 MNHNS, CDR2 SASEGT. This CDR3 is 16 amino acids long. The V segment lost 4 bases and the J segment 1 base; nucleotides outside the gene matches: 6. CDR3 in DNA: TGTGCCAGCAGTGCCCCCCGGGACAGGTCCTACAATGAGCAGTTCTTC. This sequence encodes CASSAPRDRSYNEQFF.

The gene calls are TRBV13 and TRBJ1-3, with D possibly matching TRBD1 (6 bases). The CDR3 contains 18 residues. V was pared by 5 bases and J by 4 bases, with 24 bases between. Germline assignment: CDR1 PRHDT and CDR2 FYEKMQ (reference sequence). CDR3 loop: CASSALIDRDTAGNTIYF. CDR3 DNA sequence: TGTGCCAGCAGCGCGCTTATCGACCGGGACACTGCGGGAAACACCATATATTTT. The full variable domain, rest sourced from reference TRBV13 and TRBJ1-3, is AAGVIQSPRHLIKEKRETATLKCYPIPRHDTVYWYQQGPGQDPQFLISFYEKMQSDKGSIPDRFSAQQFSDYHSELNMSSLELGDSALYFCASSALIDRDTAGNTIYFGEGSWLTVV.

The table lists this clone with a few counts. This chain connects TRBV6-5 to TRBJ1-4; D is undetermined. The V gene lost 5 bases and the J gene lost 1 base, with 11 bases spanning the gap. Germline loops: CDR1 MNHEY, CDR2 SVGAGI. The length of the CDR3 is 15 residues. This CDR3 is CASSNQAKTNEKLFF. CDR3 coding DNA: TGTGCCAGCAGTAATCAGGCGAAAACTAATGAAAAACTGTTTTTT.

The chain carries TRBV24-1 and TRBJ2-5; 8 bases agree with TRBD1. After removal of 2 bases from V and 6 bases from J, the junction contained 4 bases not matched to a gene. The CDR3 is 14 amino acids. Germline CDR1 KGHDR, CDR2 SFDVKD. The CDR3 DNA reads as TGTGCCACCAGTGATTCCTGGACAGGGAAGACCCAGTACTTC. Protein product: CATSDSWTGKTQYF.

The table lists this clone with many counts. The V call is TRBV11-1, the J call TRBJ1-3; D ambiguous. The CDR3 is 14 amino acids. Germline CDR1 reads SGHAT; CDR2 reads FQDESV (reference sequence). Trimming left V 2 bases short and J 2 bases short, with 7 bases between. This CDR3 reads CASSLSTAGNTIYF. The CDR3 DNA follows: TGTGCCAGCAGCTTATCCACAGCTGGAAACACCATATATTTT.

The chain employs TRBV6-5 and TRBJ2-1; tentatively, D is TRBD2 (6 bases). The CDR3 loop spans 14 amino acids. CDR1 and CDR2 from the germline V gene are MNHEY and SVGAGI. V was pared by 0 bases and J by 10 bases, with 13 bases between. CDR3 nucleotides: TGTGCCAGCAGTTACTCCGTGACCGGAGGGGAGCAGTTCTTC. It translates to CASSYSVTGGEQFF.

This clone occurred a few times. This chain connects TRBV28 to TRBJ2-7; 11 bases line up with TRBD2. Germline trimming cut 6 bases from V and 2 bases from J; bases unmatched to any gene: 9. Germline V gene data show CDR1 as MDHEN and CDR2 as SYDVKM. This CDR3 has 16 amino acids. CDR3 sequence reads: CASSPRTSGSAYEQYF. The DNA for the CDR3 is TGTGCCAGCAGCCCTCGAACTAGCGGGAGTGCCTACGAGCAGTACTTC.

The CDR3 DNA is TGTGCCAGCAGCCAGGGTCTATCCTACGAGCAGTACTTC. Its translation is CASSQGLSYEQYF. The V call is TRBV11-3, the J call TRBJ2-7, with a weak D call TRBD1 (5 bases). Trimming stripped 5 bases from V and 1 base from J, with 9 bases between. The CDR3 consists of 13 residues. From germline, CDR1 is SGHNT and CDR2 YENEEA.

CDR3: CASSFSRWNEQFF. CDR3 sequence (DNA): TGTGCCAGCAGTTTCTCGAGGTGGAATGAGCAGTTCTTC. V usage is TRBV12-3 or TRBV12-4 and J usage is TRBJ2-1; D is ambiguous. V lost 3 bases and J 7 bases, leaving 10 bases between the germline ends. This CDR3 contains 13 residues.

The CDR3 reads CSVGIGGAFF. The CDR3 region has the DNA TGCAGCGTTGGAATAGGGGGAGCTTTCTTT. The J gene is TRBJ1-1, the V gene TRBV29-1, with D maybe TRBD1 (6 bases). CDR1 and CDR2 from the germline V gene are SQVTM and ANQGSEA. The CDR3 is made up of 10 amino acids. The V end was cut by 4 bases, the J end by 10 bases, with 10 bases between.

The CDR3 reads CASSVKPGLAGGGYTDTQYF. In DNA form, the CDR3 reads TGTGCCAGCAGCGTCAAACCGGGACTAGCGGGAGGCGGATACACAGATACGCAGTATTTT. J is TRBJ2-3 and V is TRBV27; 15 nucleotides agree with TRBD2. Germline V gene lookup returns CDR1 MNHEY and CDR2 SMNVEV (reference sequence). V lost 6 bases to trimming and J lost 2 bases; unmatched junction nucleotides: 15. There are 20 residues in the CDR3.

This chain uses TRBV6-5 with TRBJ2-7; no definite D call. CDR1 and CDR2 (germline): MNHEY, SVGAGI. The V and J ends lost 4 bases and 4 bases respectively, with 5 bases between them. This CDR3 spans 11 amino acids. This CDR3 reads CASSSRYEQYF. In nucleotides, the CDR3 is TGTGCCAGCAGTTCCCGGTACGAGCAGTACTTC.

The genes are TRBV19 and TRBJ1-5; a possible D gene is TRBD1 (5 bases). Germline values: CDR1 LNHDA, CDR2 SQIVND (reference sequence). This CDR3 contains 17 residues. Trimming left V 3 bases short and J 5 bases short, with 20 bases between. The CDR3 DNA follows: TGTGCCAGTAGTATGCTCGCGATCAGGGAAAGGGATCAGCCCCAGCATTTT. Amino acid sequence: CASSMLAIRERDQPQHF. Complete variable domain (other parts from reference TRBV19 and TRBJ1-5): DGGITQSPKYLFRKEGQNVTLSCEQNLNHDAMYWYRQDPGQGLRLIYYSQIVNDFQKGDIAEGYSVSREKKESFPLTVTSAQKNPTAFYLCASSMLAIRERDQPQHFGDGTRLSIL.

CDR3 nucleotides: TGTGCCAGTAAGCAGGGGTGGTTACCCGGGGAGCTGTTTTTT. Its protein product is CASKQGWLPGELFF. The chain is built from TRBV19 and TRBJ2-2; the D gene is possibly TRBD1 (6 bases). V was cut by 7 bases and J by 6 bases, with 15 bases left in between. From germline, CDR1 is LNHDA and CDR2 SQIVND (reference sequence). CDR3 length equals 14 residues.

V is TRBV7-3 and J is TRBJ2-3, with 7 bases aligning to TRBD2. Germline V gene lookup returns CDR1 SGHTA and CDR2 FQGTGA. The V segment lost 3 bases and the J segment 5 bases; nucleotides outside the gene matches: 8. The CDR3 length is 15 residues. CDR3 region: CASSFSTSGIDTQYF. CDR3 nucleotides: TGTGCCAGCAGCTTCTCTACCAGCGGGATAGATACGCAGTATTTT.

The chain joins TRBV9 to TRBJ2-7; 8 bases fit TRBD2. The V and J ends lost 3 bases and 4 bases, in that order; junction bases with no gene match: 9. Looked up from germline, CDR1 is SGDLS and CDR2 is YYNGEE. The CDR3 is 15 amino acids. The CDR3 DNA is TGTGCCAGCAGCGCCGGACCGGGACTAGGATACGAGCAGTACTTC. It specifies CASSAGPGLGYEQYF. Supplemented by reference TRBV9 and TRBJ2-7, the full variable domain reads DSGVTQTPKHLITATGQRVTLRCSPRSGDLSVYWYQQSLDQGLQFLIQYYNGEERAKGNILERFSAQQFPDLHSELNLSSLELGDSALYFCASSAGPGLGYEQYFGPGTRLTVT.

The J gene is TRBJ2-7, the V gene TRBV11-2, with D maybe TRBD2 (7 bases). The germline gives CDR1 SGHAT, CDR2 FQNNGV. V lost 0 bases and J lost 2, with 14 bases in between. The CDR3 is made up of 16 amino acids. The CDR3 loop is CASSLDGGRGAYEQYF. In DNA form, the CDR3 reads TGTGCCAGCAGCTTAGATGGAGGGAGGGGGGCCTACGAGCAGTACTTC.

The rearrangement uses TRBV5-1 and TRBJ2-7; a possible D gene is TRBD2 (5 bases). Trimming took off 4 bases at V and 3 bases at J, with 8 bases between the two ends. Germline CDR1 reads SGHRS; CDR2 reads YFSETQ. The CDR3 loop spans 12 amino acids. The CDR3 loop reads CASSREGYEQYF. CDR3 DNA: TGCGCCAGCAGCCGAGAGGGCTACGAGCAGTACTTC.

V and J are TRBV11-3 and TRBJ2-2; the D is unclear. Trimming cost V 4 bases and J 3 bases, with 6 bases left between them. The CDR3 sequence is 13 residues long. CDR1 and CDR2 from the germline V gene are SGHNT and YENEEA. CDR3 nucleotide sequence: TGTGCCAGCAGCTACGGAGACACCGGGGAGCTGTTTTTT. The encoded protein is CASSYGDTGELFF.

The chain joins TRBV9 to TRBJ1-3; D possibly corresponds to TRBD1 (6 bases). The CDR3 totals 17 residues. In germline, CDR1 is SGDLS, CDR2 YYNGEE. V was cut by 3 bases and J by 4 bases, with 20 bases left in between. The chain's CDR3 is CASSGGMTGSGGNTIYF. The DNA of the CDR3 is TGTGCCAGCAGCGGAGGTATGACAGGATCGGGAGGAAACACCATATATTTT.

The rearrangement joins TRBV20-1 to TRBJ1-1, with 7 nucleotides matching TRBD1. CDR1 is DFQATT and CDR2 is SNEGSKA in the germline V gene (reference sequence). With V trimmed by 4 bases and J by 8 bases, 4 bases remained unmatched. This CDR3 comprises 11 residues. CDR3 region: CSAIRTGEAFF. CDR3 sequence (DNA): TGCAGTGCTATCAGGACAGGAGAAGCTTTCTTT.

This clone was seen just once. The chain uses TRBV11-2 and TRBJ2-7; 9 nucleotides agree with TRBD2. The CDR3 has 15 residues. V shed 5 bases, J shed 1 base, and the junction held 6 bases outside the gene matches. Germline assignment: CDR1 SGHAT and CDR2 FQNNGV. The CDR3 spells CASSESSGISYEQYF. Written as DNA, the CDR3 is TGTGCCAGCAGCGAGTCTAGCGGGATTTCCTACGAGCAGTACTTC.